The 31 T cell receptor beta chains in this list originate from one sample, sequenced in a study of CD8+ T cells in alopecia areata. Extraction and reverse transcription of RNA yielded cDNA as the sequencing template. Assay: immunoSEQ multiplex PCR; the TCRdb copy retains only in-frame clones and omits some. The sample lists 50,000 to 80,000 clones, 44% seen once, with 51% in the top ten. Source material: NKG2D-low CD8+ T cells sorted from blood. The receptors originated from a human donor with alopecia areata.

This clone was seen more than once but under ten times. The chain employs TRBV29-1 and TRBJ2-1, with 10 bases that match TRBD2. Germline CDR1 is SQVTM and CDR2 is ANQGSEA. V trimming: 3 bases; J trimming: 0 bases; junction bases outside the gene matches: 11. The CDR3 has 18 residues. The CDR3 DNA is TGCAGCGTTGAGGCCCCGACTAGCGGGTTACGCTCCTACAATGAGCAGTTCTTC. This encodes CSVEAPTSGLRSYNEQFF.

This chain uses TRBV4-3 with TRBJ2-5, with D possibly matching TRBD2 (5 bases). Germline assignment: CDR1 LGHNA and CDR2 YSLEER. The CDR3 extends over 13 amino acids. V dropped 4 bases and J dropped 5 bases, with 11 bases sitting between them. The CDR3: CASSRRAGETQYF. The CDR3 coding sequence is TGCGCCAGCAGCCGCCGGGCGGGTGAGACCCAGTACTTC.

This sequence joins TRBV9 and TRBJ1-2, with 9 bases fitting TRBD1. The germline gives CDR1 SGDLS, CDR2 YYNGEE. The CDR3 contains 12 residues. The junction had 4 bases not matched to a gene; V was cut back by 7 bases and J by 6 bases. The CDR3: CASRDRVDGYTF. The CDR3 region has the DNA TGTGCCAGCCGGGACAGGGTAGATGGCTACACCTTC.

The V call is TRBV28, the J call TRBJ2-1, with 7 bases that match TRBD2. The trim removed 11 bases at V and 6 bases at J, leaving 10 bases unmatched. CDR3 length equals 13 residues. Germline lookup yields CDR1 MDHEN and CDR2 SYDVKM. CDR3 coding DNA: TGTGCCGCCAGTGGGCGGGAGCTCAATGAGCAGTTCTTC. Protein product: CAASGRELNEQFF. The whole variable domain, remainder taken from reference TRBV28 and TRBJ2-1, is DVKVTQSSRYLVKRTGEKVFLECVQDMDHENMFWYRQDPGLGLRLIYFSYDVKMKEKGDIPEGYSVSREKKERFSLILESASTNQTSMYLCAASGRELNEQFFGPGTRLTVL.

This chain joins TRBV23-1 and TRBJ1-1; D perhaps matches TRBD1 (5 bases). TRBV23-1 is given ORF status, its function remaining uncertain. V was cut by 0 bases and J by 1 base, with 18 bases left in between. This CDR3 is 18 amino acids long. CDR3 protein: CASSQSGQEGPPNTEAFF. The DNA for the CDR3 is TGCGCCAGCAGTCAATCGGGGCAGGAAGGGCCTCCGAACACTGAAGCTTTCTTT.

This clone was recorded a few times. Other DNA sequences of this sample code for an identical CDR3. As DNA, the CDR3 is TGCAGCGTTCGCAGGGAGAACACTGAAGCTTTCTTT. Protein sequence: CSVRRENTEAFF. The chain is built from TRBV29-1 and TRBJ1-1; the D gene is possibly TRBD1 (5 bases). The V end was cut by 5 bases, the J end by 1 base, with 8 bases between. Germline V gene data show CDR1 as SQVTM and CDR2 as ANQGSEA. CDR3 size: 12 residues. Full variable domain (outside the CDR3, taken from reference TRBV29-1 and TRBJ1-1): SAVISQKPSRDICQRGTSLTIQCQVDSQVTMMFWYRQQPGQSLTLIATANQGSEATYESGFVIDKFPISRPNLTFSTLTVSNMSPEDSSIYLCSVRRENTEAFFGQGTRLTVV.

In nucleotides, the CDR3 is TGTGCCTGGAGTTTGGGGGACCTCTATGGCTACACCTTC. It codes for CAWSLGDLYGYTF. The chain has TRBV30 and TRBJ1-2, with D tentatively TRBD1 (5 bases). The germline V gene has CDR1 GTSNPN and CDR2 SVGIG (reference sequence). The CDR3 has 13 amino acids. Trimming removed 2 bases from V and 4 bases from J, with 11 bases in between.

V is TRBV5-6 and J is TRBJ2-3; D possibly matches TRBD1 or TRBD2 (5 bases each). This CDR3 comprises 12 residues. V was cut by 4 bases and J by 7 bases, with 10 bases left in between. Germline values: CDR1 SGHDT, CDR2 YYEEEE. The CDR3 region has the DNA TGTGCCAGCAGCCAAGGGACCTATACGCAGTATTTT. Its protein product is CASSQGTYTQYF.

The sample holds a few counts of this clone. The CDR3 sequence: CASSSLAGNEQFF. CDR3 coding DNA: TGTGCCAGTAGTAGCCTAGCGGGGAATGAGCAGTTCTTC. The chain recombines TRBV19 with TRBJ2-1; 9 positions match TRBD2. Germline CDR1 is LNHDA and CDR2 is SQIVND (reference sequence). With 4 bases clipped from V and 7 bases from J, the junction kept 2 bases outside the gene matches. The CDR3 covers 13 residues.

This clone was counted between two and nine times. The chain is built from TRBV30 and TRBJ1-1; D gene ambiguous. Trimming removed 0 bases at V and 1 base at J, with 6 bases between. Germline values: CDR1 GTSNPN, CDR2 SVGIG (reference sequence). The CDR3 is 13 amino acids. The CDR3 region has the DNA TGTGCCTGGAGTGTAAGAGAGAACACTGAAGCTTTCTTT. Translating gives CAWSVRENTEAFF. The full variable domain, completed using reference TRBV30 and TRBJ1-1, is SQTIHQWPATLVQPVGSPLSLECTVEGTSNPNLYWYRQAAGRGLQLLFYSVGIGQISSEVPQNLSASRPQDRQFILSSKKLLLSDSGFYLCAWSVRENTEAFFGQGTRLTVV.

This clone was seen a few times. V is TRBV6-4 and J is TRBJ2-2; D gene ambiguous. Trimming stripped 0 bases from V and 6 bases from J, with 11 bases between. The CDR3 spans 15 residues. Per germline, CDR1 MRHNA and CDR2 SNTAGT. The CDR3 protein is CASSDSEIGAGELFF. The CDR3, as DNA: TGTGCCAGCAGTGACTCTGAAATAGGTGCCGGGGAGCTGTTTTTT.

The chain links TRBV5-6 to TRBJ2-7; D is ambiguous. V was clipped by 3 bases and J by 1 base, with 17 bases between them. The CDR3 has 16 amino acids. Germline V lookup: CDR1 SGHDT, CDR2 YYEEEE. CDR3 sequence reads: CASSSGIGSRSYEQYF. In DNA form, the CDR3 reads TGTGCCAGCAGCTCGGGTATAGGCAGCAGGTCCTACGAGCAGTACTTC.

The chain employs TRBV7-3 and TRBJ2-3; 9 nucleotides match TRBD2. Germline lookup yields CDR1 SGHTA and CDR2 FQGTGA. V shed 2 bases, J shed 4 bases, and the junction held 10 bases outside the gene matches. The CDR3 spans 17 residues. The CDR3 DNA follows: TGTGCCAGCAGCTTAGACGGTGGCCTAGCGGGATCAGATACGCAGTATTTT. It codes for CASSLDGGLAGSDTQYF.

The chain carries TRBV29-1 and TRBJ2-3; 7 positions match TRBD2. The germline gives CDR1 SQVTM, CDR2 ANQGSEA. CDR3 length: 22 residues. Trimming removed 2 bases from V and 6 bases from J; junction bases left unmatched: 32. The CDR3 reads CSVELYRDYTTLTYTSGDTQYF. In nucleotides, the CDR3 is TGCAGCGTTGAACTATATAGGGACTATACCACTCTTACCTACACCTCGGGGGATACGCAGTATTTT.

This chain joins TRBV5-1 and TRBJ1-2; D may be TRBD1 (6 bases). The CDR3 covers 14 residues. The V gene's germline CDR1 is SGHRS and CDR2 YFSETQ. V lost 4 bases to trimming and J lost 9 bases, with 19 bases between them. CDR3 nucleotide sequence: TGCGCCAGCAGCCCGGTCGGGGGGCGGAGTAGCTACACCTTC. Translation: CASSPVGGRSSYTF.

The chain is built from TRBV29-1 and TRBJ1-2, with 8 positions matching TRBD1. Looked up from germline, CDR1 is SQVTM and CDR2 is ANQGSEA. The trim removed 2 bases at V and 7 bases at J, leaving 6 bases unmatched. The CDR3 is 13 residues long. CDR3 amino acids: CSVEPPDRGGYTF. In nucleotides, the CDR3 is TGCAGCGTTGAACCTCCCGACAGGGGTGGCTACACCTTC.

V gene TRBV23-1 combines with J gene TRBJ2-5; 8 nucleotides agree with TRBD2. TRBV23-1 is identified as an open reading frame with a role that is uncertain. V lost 2 bases and J lost 2; bases outside the gene matches: 7. The CDR3 covers 16 residues. CDR3 in amino acids: CASSQPPTGGQETQYF. As DNA, the CDR3 is TGCGCCAGCAGTCAACCCCCTACGGGGGGGCAAGAGACCCAGTACTTC.

The V call is TRBV10-3, the J call TRBJ2-7; tentative D call: TRBD2 (7 bases). Germline loops: CDR1 ENHRY, CDR2 SYGVKD. The CDR3 contains 15 residues. The V end lost 10 bases, the J end lost 4 bases, and 23 bases lay between the germline ends. The CDR3 loop is CANSFGGGGEYEQYF. The CDR3 DNA sequence: TGTGCCAATAGCTTTGGGGGGGGCGGTGAATACGAGCAGTACTTC.

The chain joins TRBV4-3 to TRBJ2-2, with D maybe TRBD1 (6 bases). The CDR3 consists of 16 residues. Trimming removed 4 bases at V and 4 bases at J, with 16 bases between. Germline assignment: CDR1 LGHNA and CDR2 YSLEER. Here the CDR3 DNA reads TGCGCCAGCAGCCTCCGGACAGACCTTCCCACCGGGGAGCTGTTTTTT. This translates into CASSLRTDLPTGELFF.

In its sample, this clone was seen a few times. The chain recombines TRBV7-9 with TRBJ2-5; D ambiguous. Trimming pared 8 bases from V and 2 bases from J, leaving 9 bases between. This CDR3 has 12 residues. Per germline, CDR1 SEHNR and CDR2 FQNEAQ (reference sequence). The CDR3 DNA reads as TGTGCCAGCTCTTCGCGTCAAGAGACCCAGTACTTC. It is translated as CASSSRQETQYF. Variable domain in full (rest from reference TRBV7-9 and TRBJ2-5): DTGVSQNPRHKITKRGQNVTFRCDPISEHNRLYWYRQTLGQGPEFLTYFQNEAQLEKSRLLSDRFSAERPKGSFSTLEIQRTEQGDSAMYLCASSSRQETQYFGPGTRLLVL.

The chain combines TRBV5-1 with TRBJ1-1, with D hard to call. CDR1 and CDR2 (germline): SGHRS, YFSETQ. V was shortened by 0 bases and J by 1 base, with 7 bases between the two germline ends. CDR3 length: 14 residues. DNA of the CDR3: TGCGCCAGCAGCTTGGCCAACTCGAACACTGAAGCTTTCTTT. Protein sequence: CASSLANSNTEAFF.

The table lists this clone with a few counts. The rearrangement joins TRBV19 to TRBJ2-1; D remains ambiguous. CDR3 length: 13 residues. V lost 11 bases and J 5 bases, leaving 16 bases between the germline ends. Germline CDR1 and CDR2: LNHDA and SQIVND (reference sequence). The CDR3 region is CAAGFRSHNEQFF. DNA of the CDR3: TGTGCCGCAGGATTTCGCAGCCACAATGAGCAGTTCTTC.

V and J are TRBV2 and TRBJ1-2; 10 bases are shared with TRBD1. With 3 bases clipped from V and 6 bases from J, the junction kept 1 base outside the gene matches. Germline V gene data show CDR1 as SNHLY and CDR2 as FYNNEI. There are 13 residues in the CDR3. The CDR3 region has the DNA TGTGCCAGCAGTGACGGGACAGGGGATGGCTACACCTTC. This encodes CASSDGTGDGYTF.

This clone was seen only once. The rearrangement uses TRBV14 and TRBJ1-2; weak D call: TRBD1 (5 bases). Germline V lookup: CDR1 SGHDN, CDR2 FVKESK. The V end was cut by 2 bases, the J end by 3 bases, with 19 bases between. CDR3 size: 17 residues. The CDR3 nucleotides are TGTGCCAGCAGCCAACTTATCGGGACTTTGGGTGACTATGGCTACACCTTC. Its protein is CASSQLIGTLGDYGYTF.

The chain is built from TRBV4-3 and TRBJ1-1; TRBD1 is a possible D gene (5 bases). Germline-derived CDR1 and CDR2 are LGHNA and YSLEER. The V gene lost 1 base and the J gene lost 1 base, with 16 bases spanning the gap. The CDR3 totals 17 residues. The CDR3 reads CASSQGLTGTPNTEAFF. Written as DNA, the CDR3 is TGCGCCAGCAGCCAAGGACTAACCGGGACCCCGAACACTGAAGCTTTCTTT.

The V call is TRBV13, the J call TRBJ2-6; D is unresolved. V lost 2 bases to trimming and J lost 0 bases, with 8 bases between them. Germline V gene data show CDR1 as PRHDT and CDR2 as FYEKMQ (reference sequence). This CDR3 contains 16 residues. CDR3 in amino acids: CASSLRLNSGANVLTF. For the CDR3, the DNA is TGTGCCAGCAGCTTACGACTGAACTCTGGGGCCAACGTCCTGACTTTC.

This sequence joins TRBV11-2 and TRBJ2-1; D is possibly TRBD2 (7 bases). This CDR3 is 13 amino acids long. CDR1 is SGHAT and CDR2 is FQNNGV in the germline V gene. The V end lost 5 bases, the J end lost 7 bases, and 12 bases lay between the germline ends. The CDR3 protein is CASSRGAGNEQFF. CDR3 DNA sequence: TGTGCCAGCAGCCGGGGGGCCGGGAATGAGCAGTTCTTC.

This chain connects TRBV29-1 to TRBJ2-1; 9 bases line up with TRBD1. V trimming: 3 bases; J trimming: 6 bases; junction bases outside the gene matches: 6. The germline V gene has CDR1 SQVTM and CDR2 ANQGSEA. The CDR3 extends over 14 amino acids. Here the CDR3 reads CSVDTGQGGNEQFF. CDR3 in DNA: TGCAGCGTTGACACGGGACAGGGAGGCAATGAGCAGTTCTTC.

The V and J genes are TRBV29-1 and TRBJ1-2; D not resolved. Trimming stripped 5 bases from V and 8 bases from J, with 12 bases between. This CDR3 is 11 amino acids long. Germline V gene lookup returns CDR1 SQVTM and CDR2 ANQGSEA. CDR3 protein: CSVPNLGGYTF. DNA of the CDR3: TGCAGCGTTCCGAATCTGGGGGGCTACACCTTC. The variable domain in full, with the rest retrieved from reference TRBV29-1 and TRBJ1-2, is SAVISQKPSRDICQRGTSLTIQCQVDSQVTMMFWYRQQPGQSLTLIATANQGSEATYESGFVIDKFPISRPNLTFSTLTVSNMSPEDSSIYLCSVPNLGGYTFGSGTRLTVV.

The chain joins TRBV7-8 to TRBJ2-3, with TRBD1 matching 8 bases. V lost 5 bases and J lost 4; bases outside the gene matches: 5. Germline-derived CDR1 and CDR2 are SGHVS and FQNEAQ. The CDR3 consists of 14 residues. The CDR3 sequence: CASSRGQASDTQYF. The CDR3 DNA reads as TGTGCCAGCAGCCGGGGACAGGCGTCAGATACGCAGTATTTT.

The chain recombines TRBV13 with TRBJ2-2; D unclear. V lost 1 base to trimming and J lost 7 bases, with 19 bases between them. Per germline, CDR1 PRHDT and CDR2 FYEKMQ (reference sequence). This CDR3 is 17 amino acids long. CDR3 amino acids: CASSLEDGGAKVGELFF. The CDR3 bases are TGTGCCAGCAGCTTAGAGGACGGCGGAGCGAAGGTCGGGGAGCTGTTTTTT.